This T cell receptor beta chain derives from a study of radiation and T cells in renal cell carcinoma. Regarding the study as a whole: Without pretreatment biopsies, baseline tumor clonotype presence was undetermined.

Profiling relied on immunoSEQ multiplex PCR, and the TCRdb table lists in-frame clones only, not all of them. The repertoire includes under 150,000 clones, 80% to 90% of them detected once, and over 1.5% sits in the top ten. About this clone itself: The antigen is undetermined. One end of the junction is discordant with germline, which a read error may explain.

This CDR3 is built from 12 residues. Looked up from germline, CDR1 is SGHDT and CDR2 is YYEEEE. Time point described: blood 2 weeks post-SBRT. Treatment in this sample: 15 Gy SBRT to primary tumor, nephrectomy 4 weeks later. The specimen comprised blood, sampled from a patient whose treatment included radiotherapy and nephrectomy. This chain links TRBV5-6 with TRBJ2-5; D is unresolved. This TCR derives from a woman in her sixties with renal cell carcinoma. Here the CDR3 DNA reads TGTGCCAGCAGCTTGGAGGCTTCCCCGCAGGACTTC. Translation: CASSLEASPQDF.